This entry lists 18 T cell receptor beta chains sequenced from one sample in a study of shared clonotypes between healthy human individuals. Some clones are missing from TCRdb's copy, which holds only in-frame ones; the method was immunoSEQ multiplex PCR. The repertoire holds a few million clones, with over 85% as singletons. Naive CD8 cells, CD45RO-negative and positively selected for CCR7, excluded terminally differentiated effector memory CD45RA+ cells. Specimen: naive CD8+ T cells from PBMCs. All receptors come from a man aged 18 to 30 in good health. Some clones in this sample may be carry-over from other donors' samples.

This rearrangement joins TRBV12-5 to TRBJ2-1; D is tentatively TRBD1 or TRBD2 (7 bases each). V shed 3 bases and J shed 5 bases, with 20 bases lying between them. This CDR3 has 17 amino acids. Germline CDR1 and CDR2: LGHNT and FRNRAP. Here the CDR3 DNA reads TGTGCTAGTGGTTTATACCCAGGGGGGGCTAGGAACAATGAGCAGTTCTTC. Translated, it gives CASGLYPGGARNNEQFF. The full variable domain, with the rest looked up from reference TRBV12-5 and TRBJ2-1, is DARVTQTPRHKVTEMGQEVTMRCQPILGHNTVFWYRQTMMQGLELLAYFRNRAPLDDSGMPKDRFSAEMPDATLATLKIQPSEPRDSAVYFCASGLYPGGARNNEQFFGPGTRLTVL.

On this clone: Other DNA sequences in the same sample also yield this CDR3. The chain is built from TRBV11-2 and TRBJ1-2; D not certain. Germline V gene sequence: CDR1 SGHAT, CDR2 FQNNGV. The ends were cut back, 1 base at V and 0 bases at J, with 6 bases in the middle. This CDR3 contains 14 residues. The CDR3 spells CASSLARTNYGYTF. CDR3 coding DNA: TGTGCCAGCAGCTTAGCACGGACTAACTATGGCTACACCTTC.

The chain combines TRBV5-4 with TRBJ2-1; 7 positions match TRBD1. CDR1 is SGHNT, CDR2 YYREEE, per germline (reference sequence). The CDR3 loop spans 18 amino acids. The trim removed 3 bases at V and 5 bases at J, leaving 17 bases unmatched. The CDR3 DNA sequence: TGTGCCAGCAGCTCGTTCCCAGACAGGGCTCTAATTAACAATGAGCAGTTCTTC. It translates to CASSSFPDRALINNEQFF.

The chain carries TRBV2 and TRBJ2-1; D perhaps matches TRBD2 (5 bases). Germline CDR1 is SNHLY and CDR2 is FYNNEI. V was cut by 6 bases and J by 8 bases, with 20 bases left in between. The CDR3 has 15 residues. In nucleotides, the CDR3 is TGTGCCAGCAGGGGAGACACCCATGGAAACGATGAGCAGTTCTTC. It yields the protein CASRGDTHGNDEQFF.

This clone was observed a single time. The V gene is TRBV7-2, the J gene TRBJ2-5; 9 bases align to TRBD2. Germline V lookup: CDR1 SGHTA, CDR2 FQGNSA. CDR3 length: 16 residues. The junction had 9 bases not matched to a gene; V was cut back by 5 bases and J by 2 bases. CDR3 amino acids: CASSPASGIPQETQYF. In nucleotides, the CDR3 is TGTGCCAGCAGCCCAGCTAGCGGGATACCGCAAGAGACCCAGTACTTC.

The chain joins TRBV5-5 to TRBJ2-7; D is unresolved. The CDR3 contains 13 residues. The germline V and J ends were trimmed by 2 bases and 4 bases, with 10 bases remaining between them. Germline assignment: CDR1 SGHKS and CDR2 YYEKEE (reference sequence). CDR3 DNA sequence: TGTGCCAGCAGCTTCCGGGTAGGGTACGAGCAGTACTTC. Encoded protein: CASSFRVGYEQYF.

The CDR3 nucleotides read TGTGCCAGCAGCCCACCGGGCCCCTCGCCCGAGCAGTACTTC. Translated: CASSPPGPSPEQYF. The chain has TRBV9 and TRBJ2-5; the D is unclear. The tail of the sequence fits TRBJ2-7 better, so the J call may be wrong. Germline V CDR1 and CDR2: SGDLS, YYNGEE. The CDR3 consists of 14 residues.

The chain uses TRBV7-9 and TRBJ2-7; D call uncertain. Germline loops: CDR1 SEHNR, CDR2 FQNEAQ (reference sequence). The CDR3 has 13 amino acids. V lost 1 base and J lost 8, with 12 bases in between. DNA of the CDR3: TGTGCCAGCAGCTTAGGAGCCGCTATCCAGCAGTACTTC. Protein: CASSLGAAIQQYF.

The rearrangement links TRBV7-8 to TRBJ2-2; 11 nucleotides match TRBD2. V lost 5 bases to trimming and J lost 5 bases; unmatched junction nucleotides: 7. The CDR3 covers 16 residues. The germline gives CDR1 SGHVS, CDR2 FQNEAQ. Written as DNA, the CDR3 is TGTGCCAGCAGCCTCACCGGGACTAGCGGAACCGGGGAGCTGTTTTTT. Translating it yields CASSLTGTSGTGELFF.

The chain couples TRBV11-2 to TRBJ1-5, with D tentatively TRBD1 (6 bases). Germline-derived CDR1 and CDR2 are SGHAT and FQNNGV. CDR3 length equals 14 residues. The V end was cut by 3 bases, the J end by 3 bases, with 9 bases between. The CDR3 nucleotides are TGTGCCAGCAGCTTGGACAGCGACAATCAGCCCCAGCATTTT. Translation gives CASSLDSDNQPQHF.

This clone was observed once. V is TRBV6-5 and J is TRBJ2-4; D gene unclear. There are 15 residues in the CDR3. The germline gives CDR1 MNHEY, CDR2 SVGAGI. V was pared by 6 bases and J by 3 bases, with 15 bases between. CDR3 protein: CASRTLLGGKNIQYF. CDR3 sequence (DNA): TGTGCCAGCAGGACTTTGCTAGGTGGCAAAAACATTCAGTACTTC.

V and J are TRBV6-1 and TRBJ2-7; D gene uncertain. Germline CDR1 and CDR2: MNHNS and SASEGT. This CDR3 comprises 12 residues. V was clipped by 6 bases and J by 4 bases, with 10 bases between them. The CDR3 bases are TGTGCCAGCAGAAAAGGGTTGTACGAGCAGTACTTC. Translated: CASRKGLYEQYF.

The chain has TRBV7-8 and TRBJ1-1; weak D call: TRBD1 (6 bases). Germline V CDR1 and CDR2: SGHVS, FQNEAQ. The CDR3 is 14 residues long. Trimming removed 1 base at V and 5 bases at J, with 11 bases between. The DNA of the CDR3 is TGTGCCAGCAGCTTAGACAGGGATCGAACTGAAGCTTTCTTT. Protein product: CASSLDRDRTEAFF.

This chain links TRBV9 with TRBJ2-1; no firm D call. In germline, CDR1 is SGDLS, CDR2 YYNGEE. The CDR3 consists of 15 residues. V gave up 0 bases and J gave up 4 bases, with 11 bases separating them. The CDR3, as DNA: TGTGCCAGCAGCGTAGCCGGAGAAGAATACAATGAGCAGTTCTTC. Residues: CASSVAGEEYNEQFF.

The count of this clone is one. V gene TRBV27 combines with J gene TRBJ2-2, with 8 nucleotides matching TRBD2. V lost 5 bases and J lost 7; bases outside the gene matches: 12. From germline, CDR1 is MNHEY and CDR2 SMNVEV (reference sequence). The CDR3 sequence is 16 residues long. The CDR3 reads CASSLNLLAGLGELFF. CDR3 nucleotides: TGTGCCAGCAGTCTTAACCTCCTAGCGGGCCTCGGGGAGCTGTTTTTT.

This chain links TRBV5-1 with TRBJ2-7, with D tentatively TRBD2 (5 bases). The germline gives CDR1 SGHRS, CDR2 YFSETQ. V dropped 3 bases and J dropped 1 base, with 8 bases sitting between them. The CDR3 has 13 residues. CDR3: CASSSPGSYEQYF. Here the CDR3 DNA reads TGCGCCAGCAGCTCCCCGGGGTCCTACGAGCAGTACTTC.

This chain uses TRBV7-3 with TRBJ1-1; D is ambiguous. Trimming cost V 1 base and J 1 base, with 13 bases left between them. This CDR3 region has 16 residues. Per germline, CDR1 SGHTA and CDR2 FQGTGA. This CDR3 reads CASSLKPRMGNTEAFF. The CDR3, as DNA: TGTGCCAGCAGCTTAAAGCCCAGGATGGGGAACACTGAAGCTTTCTTT. The variable domain in full, completed from reference TRBV7-3 and TRBJ1-1, reads GAGVSQTPSNKVTEKGKYVELRCDPISGHTALYWYRQSLGQGPEFLIYFQGTGAADDSGLPNDRFFAVRPEGSVSTLKIQRTERGDSAVYLCASSLKPRMGNTEAFFGQGTRLTVV.

V gene TRBV11-2 combines with J gene TRBJ2-7; D is perhaps TRBD2 (6 bases). V was shortened by 5 bases and J by 2 bases, with 13 bases between the two germline ends. This CDR3 has 14 amino acids. Germline V CDR1 and CDR2: SGHAT, FQNNGV. CDR3 coding DNA: TGTGCCAGCAGCCCGAGCGGGTACCCCTACGAGCAGTACTTC. This encodes CASSPSGYPYEQYF.